The 2 T cell receptor beta chains listed next were all sequenced from one sample in a study of blood T cell repertoires in COVID-19. The method was immunoSEQ multiplex PCR; TCRdb's version includes in-frame clones alone and lacks a portion of them. The data contain fewer than 250,000 clones, 85% to 90% of them singletons. Input material: peripheral blood. These receptors were obtained from a man in his forties or fifties with COVID-19, enrolled during active disease.

A few counts support this clone. The chain links TRBV3-1 (or the pseudogene TRBV3-2) to TRBJ2-3; TRBD2 is a possible D gene (5 bases). CDR1 and CDR2 from the germline V gene are LGHDT and YNNKEL (reference sequence). Trimming removed 1 base at V and 5 bases at J, with 7 bases between. The CDR3 extends over 13 amino acids. CDR3 nucleotides: TGTGCCAGCAGCCAAGGAGGGCAAGATACGCAGTATTTT. It yields the protein CASSQGGQDTQYF.

The chain joins TRBV29-1 to TRBJ1-1; maybe TRBD1 (6 bases). The V gene's germline CDR1 is SQVTM and CDR2 ANQGSEA. Trimming removed 7 bases from V and 1 base from J, with 10 bases in between. The CDR3 has 12 residues. The CDR3 sequence: CSAGQPNTEAFF. CDR3 bases: TGCAGCGCCGGACAGCCGAACACTGAAGCTTTCTTT.